These T cell receptor beta chains were read from a single sample in a study of T cell responses to AZD1222 COVID-19 vaccine. TCRdb's copy holds only in-frame clones and misses some; the assay was immunoSEQ multiplex PCR. The sample carries some 170,000 clones, roughly 89% recorded once. The sample in question was peripheral blood, obtained on day 0 of AZD1222 vaccination. These TCRs come from an adult in good health. The conserved cysteine and the conserved F or W are not part of the CDR3 here.

TRBJ2-2	11	TRBV12-3/TRBV12-4	ASSRVGTGELF
TRBJ1-1	11	TRBV25-1	ASSGPGGTEAF
TRBJ1-2	11	TRBV11-2	ASSLLGAPGYT
TRBJ1-5	15	TRBV5-4	ASSRTTGQGVNQPQH
TRBJ1-5	11	TRBV5-5	ASSLLGNQPQH
TRBJ2-3	17	TRBV7-2	ASSLGLLRGQGLTDTQY
TRBJ1-2	11	TRBV4-2	ASSQETLTGYT
TRBJ1-6	13	TRBV18	ASSGQDAYNSPLH
TRBJ1-2	12	TRBV28	ASTFGQRNYGYT
TRBJ1-2	14	TRBV10-1	ASSEPVGTGEGGYT
TRBJ1-1	9	TRBV19	ASGAGLNAF
TRBJ1-2	11	TRBV29-1	SGRQGVGYGYT
TRBJ2-7	14	TRBV19	ASSRQPQGGINEQY
TRBJ2-7	11	TRBV2	ASSEAGRGEQY
TRBJ1-1	11	TRBV12-3/TRBV12-4	ASGQGILTEAF
TRBJ2-3	15	TRBV19	ASSSYPQGTIPDTQY
TRBJ1-4	9	TRBV12-3/TRBV12-4	ASSVREKLF
TRBJ1-2	12	TRBV3-1/TRBV3-2	ASSPRTGPRGYT
TRBJ1-4	13	TRBV2	ASSSQGGGYEKLF
TRBJ1-5	12	TRBV19	ASSTGGGRQPQH
TRBJ1-2	12	TRBV5-4	ASSFGGQARGYT
TRBJ2-1	15	TRBV11-3	ASSLLAGVPSYNEQF
TRBJ1-1	13	TRBV28	ASTTGVKVSTEAF
TRBJ2-5	14	TRBV15	ATSRGAAQNQETQY
TRBJ1-1	11	TRBV5-1	ASSPRDVTEAF
TRBJ1-1	11	TRBV19	ASSTRGRTEAF
TRBJ2-2	12	TRBV5-1	ASSLTGGTGELF
TRBJ2-1	13	TRBV10-2	ASRMDYDSYNEQF
TRBJ2-1	13	TRBV6-2/TRBV6-3	ASSPRLAGGDEQF